This T cell receptor beta chain was found in a study of T cells in tuberculosis. Looking at the study overall: Blood was taken before or within 7 days of anti-tuberculosis therapy.

The time point: new active TB diagnosis, blood taken before or within 7 days of starting treatment. Positive smear microscopy and/or M. tuberculosis culture confirmed active disease. Study findings and constraints: Shorter CDR3-alpha in active tuberculosis partly drove smaller distances. Active tuberculosis alpha repertoires lay closer to GMM-specific TCRs than controls'.

The CDR3 is made up of 16 amino acids. The germline gives CDR1 SGHRS, CDR2 YFSETQ. The junction had 7 bases not matched to a gene; V was cut back by 4 bases and J by 8 bases. Measured with immunoSEQ multiplex PCR; TCRdb has only the in-frame clones, and not every one. Counted here are over 30,000 clones, 93% occurring once; the ten biggest clones make up 11%. On this clone itself: Antigen unknown.

This chain connects TRBV5-1 to TRBJ2-1; TRBD2 agrees at 15 bases. The receptor comes from an adult with tuberculosis. The sequencing here drew on PBMCs, taken at tuberculosis diagnosis. The CDR3 bases are TGCGCCAGCAGCCCTCGGACTAGCGGGAGGGCCTATGAGCAGTTCTTC. It yields the protein CASSPRTSGRAYEQFF.